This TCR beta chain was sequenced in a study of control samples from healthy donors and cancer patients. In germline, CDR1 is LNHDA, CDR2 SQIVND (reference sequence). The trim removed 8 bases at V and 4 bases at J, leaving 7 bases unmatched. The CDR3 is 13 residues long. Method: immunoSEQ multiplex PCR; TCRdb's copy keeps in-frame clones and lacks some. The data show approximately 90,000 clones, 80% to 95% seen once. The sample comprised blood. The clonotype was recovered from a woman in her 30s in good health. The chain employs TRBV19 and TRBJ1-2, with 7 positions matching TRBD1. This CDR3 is CASRGDRAYGYTF. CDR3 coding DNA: TGTGCCAGTCGTGGAGACAGGGCCTATGGCTACACCTTC.